What follows are 24 T cell receptor beta chains derived from one specimen sequenced in a study of blood T cells in healthy people across ages (dated by TCRdb to between 2014 and 2017). To prepare the library, 5' RACE was applied. Data came from an Illumina HiSeq 2500. A second PCR of roughly 7 to 11 cycles was performed with a sample-barcoded 5' primer and a J-beta primer mix. TCRdb reprocessed the public reads (quality trimming at Q25 with fastp, clone calling with MiXCR) and kept in-frame beta chains. Records with the same CDR3 protein are collapsed into one entry carrying the most frequent genes and DNA. Recorded for this sample are about 640,000 distinct CDR3 sequences; under 30% of them occurred a single time. The ten largest make up 15% to 17% of the sample. The sample was blood. Source of these receptors: a woman of 80 years or more in good health.

About this clonotype itself: A much bigger clone sits one base away, suggesting this may be a read error. The rearrangement uses TRBV12-3 or TRBV12-4 and TRBJ2-5; D may be TRBD1 (6 bases). The last part of the DNA fits TRBJ2-7 better; the J call may be wrong. The CDR3 has 13 amino acids. CDR3 amino acids: CASSHTGRGEQYF. Written as DNA, the CDR3 is TGTGCCAGCAGCCACACCGGCAGGGGCGAGCAGTACTTC.

V is TRBV27 and J is TRBJ2-7; TRBD1 might be the D (6 bases). The length of the CDR3 is 13 residues. The germline V gene has CDR1 MNHEY and CDR2 SMNVEV (reference sequence). The ends were cut back, 4 bases at V and 4 bases at J, with 11 bases in the middle. The CDR3 DNA follows: TGTGCCAGCAGTTCGGACAGTGCTTACGAGCAGTACTTC. Translation: CASSSDSAYEQYF.

This clonotype has a count of ten or more. The chain combines TRBV6-5 with TRBJ2-7; 7 positions match TRBD1. The CDR3 is 13 amino acids. Germline trimming cut 6 bases from V and 2 bases from J; bases unmatched to any gene: 4. Germline V gene data show CDR1 as MNHEY and CDR2 as SVGAGI. CDR3 nucleotide sequence: TGTGCCAGCAGCATGACAGGGACCTACGAGCAGTACTTC. Protein: CASSMTGTYEQYF.

This clonotype was recorded at least ten times. This chain joins TRBV4-2 and TRBJ2-7, with TRBD1 identical over 7 bases. J lost 3 bases, V lost 0 bases, and 5 bases had no gene match. The CDR3 has 15 residues. Germline CDR1 reads LGHNA; CDR2 reads YNFKEQ. The CDR3 region is CASSQEGQAHYEQYF. The CDR3 coding sequence is TGTGCCAGCAGCCAAGAAGGACAGGCCCACTACGAGCAGTACTTC.

The gene calls are TRBV11-3 and TRBJ2-1, with 7 bases matching TRBD1. The CDR3 spans 11 residues. The junction had 5 bases not matched to a gene; V was cut back by 3 bases and J by 15 bases. CDR1 is SGHNT, CDR2 YENEEA, per germline. Written as DNA, the CDR3 is TGTGCCAGCAGCTTCGGGACAGATAGGTTCTTC. Its protein is CASSFGTDRFF.

A remark on this clonotype: This could be a read error, since a much larger clone is one nucleotide away. The chain carries TRBV9 and TRBJ2-7; D is tentatively TRBD1 or TRBD2 (5 bases each). The CDR3 contains 14 residues. Germline-derived CDR1 and CDR2 are SGDLS and YYNGEE. Trimming pared 2 bases from V and 7 bases from J, leaving 16 bases between. The CDR3 DNA follows: TGTGCCAGCAGCGTCGGGGCTTCGCGCAATGAGCAGTACTTC. Translated, it gives CASSVGASRNEQYF.

This clonotype has ten or more counts. V is TRBV3-1 and J is TRBJ2-1; perhaps TRBD1 as D (6 bases). The germline gives CDR1 LGHDT, CDR2 YNNKEL (reference sequence). The CDR3 totals 16 residues. The V end lost 1 base, the J end lost 3 bases, and 13 bases lay between the germline ends. The CDR3 DNA reads TGTGCCAGCAGCCAAGCCCTCGGACAGTTCTACAATGAGCAGTTCTTC. Translation: CASSQALGQFYNEQFF.

At least ten counts were recorded for this clonotype. The CDR3 bases are TGTGCCACAAATGCCGGGACCTCTGTAACCTACGAGCAGTACTTC. Translation: CATNAGTSVTYEQYF. The rearrangement links TRBV10-3 to TRBJ2-7, with D perhaps being TRBD1 or TRBD2 (5 bases each). V lost 10 bases and J lost 2, with 21 bases in between. This CDR3 spans 15 amino acids. Germline assignment: CDR1 ENHRY and CDR2 SYGVKD.

The gene calls are TRBV30 and TRBJ2-5; 15 nucleotides line up with TRBD2. The V segment lost 1 base and the J segment 2 bases; nucleotides outside the gene matches: 8. Germline V gene lookup returns CDR1 GTSNPN and CDR2 SVGIG (reference sequence). The CDR3 loop spans 18 amino acids. The CDR3 here is CAWSGTSGGAVGQETQYF. CDR3 sequence (DNA): TGTGCCTGGAGTGGGACTAGCGGGGGGGCCGTAGGGCAAGAGACCCAGTACTTC.

Note on this clonotype: Just one base apart from a much larger clone, this may be a read error. Here the CDR3 DNA reads TGTGCCAGCAGTCCGACGACAGGCGCCCTTCCTTTGGGTGGCTACACCTTC. As protein: CASSPTTGALPLGGYTF. The chain employs TRBV2 and TRBJ1-2, with a possible D match to TRBD1 (6 bases). Germline CDR1 is SNHLY and CDR2 is FYNNEI. V was pared by 5 bases and J by 7 bases, with 26 bases between. CDR3 length: 17 residues.

V usage is TRBV15 and J usage is TRBJ2-3; perhaps TRBD2 as D (7 bases). Trimming stripped 0 bases from V and 1 base from J, with 14 bases between. Germline V gene sequence: CDR1 LNHNV, CDR2 YYDKDF (reference sequence). This CDR3 has 17 residues. CDR3 sequence: CATSRDDRGGRTDTQYF. The CDR3 DNA reads TGTGCCACCAGCAGAGATGATAGGGGGGGACGCACAGATACGCAGTATTTT.

V is TRBV30 and J is TRBJ1-5, with 7 nucleotides matching TRBD1. The CDR3 has 16 residues. Looked up from germline, CDR1 is GTSNPN and CDR2 is SVGIG (reference sequence). Germline trimming cut 5 bases from V and 1 base from J; bases unmatched to any gene: 11. For the CDR3, the DNA is TGTGCCTGGGCCGGAGAGGGGGCAATAAGCAATCAGCCCCAGCATTTT. Protein sequence: CAWAGEGAISNQPQHF.

The chain links TRBV6-5 to TRBJ1-2; D remains ambiguous. With 5 bases removed from V and 4 bases from J, the gap between germline ends came to 14 bases. The CDR3 totals 14 residues. Per the germline V gene, CDR1 is MNHEY and CDR2 is SVGAGI. The CDR3 sequence is CASSSYSLGYGYTF. CDR3 bases: TGTGCCAGCAGTAGTTACAGTCTCGGCTATGGCTACACCTTC.

This clonotype was counted a few times. The CDR3 DNA is TGCAGTGCTAGCCCGCGGGACACCAGGTACTACGAGCAGTACTTC. It yields the protein CSASPRDTRYYEQYF. This chain connects TRBV20-1 to TRBJ2-7; TRBD1 or TRBD2 may be the D gene (6 bases each). V lost 3 bases and J lost 3, with 18 bases in between. CDR1 and CDR2 (germline): DFQATT, SNEGSKA (reference sequence). The CDR3 totals 15 residues.

This clonotype was found many times. The chain joins TRBV7-8 to TRBJ2-5, with D perhaps matching TRBD2 (6 bases). Between the trimmed V and J ends, which lost 8 bases and 4 bases, there was a span of 14 bases. The CDR3 totals 13 residues. Germline V lookup: CDR1 SGHVS, CDR2 FQNEAQ. CDR3 sequence (DNA): TGTGCCAGCGGGTGGGGGGATGTAGAGACCCAGTACTTC. The encoded protein is CASGWGDVETQYF.

Of note for this clonotype: Sequence at one end of the junction differs from germline and may be a read error. The J gene is TRBJ2-3, the V gene TRBV12-3 or TRBV12-4; tentative D call: TRBD2 (5 bases). The CDR3 has 13 amino acids. The CDR3 loop reads CASRLGRADAQYF. The CDR3 DNA reads TGTGCCAGCAGACTAGGCCGCGCAGATGCGCAGTATTTT.

The chain uses TRBV28 and TRBJ2-5; D may be TRBD2 (7 bases). This CDR3 has 14 amino acids. The germline V and J ends were trimmed by 8 bases and 1 base, with 14 bases remaining between them. Germline lookup yields CDR1 MDHEN and CDR2 SYDVKM. The CDR3 DNA is TGTGCCAGCGGGGCTGGGGGGGCCCAAGAGACCCAGTACTTC. It is translated as CASGAGGAQETQYF.

The table lists this clonotype with a few counts. A much larger clone is a single base away; this may be a read error. V usage is TRBV6-1 and J usage is TRBJ2-3, with D hard to call. The CDR3 spans 12 residues. The V end was cut by 2 bases, the J end by 8 bases, with 8 bases between. Germline V CDR1 and CDR2: MNHNS, SASEGT. CDR3 sequence reads: CASSELLGTQYF. The CDR3, as DNA: TGTGCCAGCAGTGAACTGTTGGGTACGCAGTATTTT.

The sample holds many counts of this clonotype. The CDR3 nucleotides read TGTGCCAGCAGCGGTCGGACAGGACTCTCTGGGGCCAACGTCCTGACTTTC. It translates to CASSGRTGLSGANVLTF. The J gene is TRBJ2-6, the V gene TRBV4-2, with TRBD1 matching 7 bases. After removal of 5 bases from V and 0 bases from J, the junction contained 7 bases not matched to a gene. This CDR3 comprises 17 residues. Germline CDR1 is LGHNA and CDR2 is YNFKEQ.

This clonotype was detected ten times or more. This chain links TRBV28 with TRBJ1-5, with 7 bases lining up with TRBD1. The CDR3 sequence is 15 residues long. The V gene's germline CDR1 is MDHEN and CDR2 SYDVKM. Losses at the gene ends were 7 bases for V and 3 bases for J; bases not matched to a gene: 9. CDR3 residues: CASNPTGTDNQPQHF. The CDR3 DNA reads TGTGCCAGCAACCCGACAGGGACGGACAATCAGCCCCAGCATTTT. Complete variable domain (other parts from reference TRBV28 and TRBJ1-5): DVKVTQSSRYLVKRTGEKVFLECVQDMDHENMFWYRQDPGLGLRLIYFSYDVKMKEKGDIPEGYSVSREKKERFSLILESASTNQTSMYLCASNPTGTDNQPQHFGDGTRLSIL.

This clonotype was observed at least ten times. The chain is built from TRBV20-1 and TRBJ2-5, with no clear D. CDR3 length equals 13 residues. CDR1 is DFQATT, CDR2 SNEGSKA, per germline (reference sequence). Trimming removed 0 bases at V and 2 bases at J, with 7 bases between. The chain's CDR3 is CSARDPRQETQYF. In DNA form, the CDR3 reads TGCAGTGCTAGAGATCCTAGACAAGAGACCCAGTACTTC.

Notes on this clonotype: Since a much larger clone is just one base distant, this may be a read error. The V gene is TRBV4-1, the J gene TRBJ2-1; 7 nucleotides match TRBD1. V shed 0 bases, J shed 7 bases, and the junction held 9 bases outside the gene matches. Germline values: CDR1 MGHRA, CDR2 YSYEKL. This CDR3 region has 16 residues. The CDR3 here is CASSQDMIGGKNEQFF. Here the CDR3 DNA reads TGCGCCAGCAGCCAAGATATGATAGGGGGCAAAAATGAGCAGTTCTTC.

The chain couples TRBV7-2 to TRBJ1-1, with unresolved D. Trimming cost V 0 bases and J 1 base, with 12 bases left between them. The germline V gene encodes CDR1 SGHTA and CDR2 FQGNSA. The CDR3 extends over 16 amino acids. The chain's CDR3 is CASSLAQVTWNTEAFF. CDR3 DNA sequence: TGTGCCAGCAGCTTAGCGCAGGTGACCTGGAACACTGAAGCTTTCTTT.

As regards this clonotype: Just one base apart from a much larger clone, this may be a read error. The rearrangement uses TRBV9 and TRBJ2-1; D gene uncertain. This CDR3 contains 16 residues. Germline CDR1 is SGDLS and CDR2 is YYNGEE. CDR3 in DNA: TGTGCCAGCAGCGGAGCCACCCGGAGCTCCTACAATGAGCAGGTCTTC. Translation gives CASSGATRSSYNEQVF.